Each of the 10 T cell receptor beta chains below was sequenced from the same sample in a study of shared clonotypes between healthy human individuals. Here immunoSEQ multiplex PCR was the method, and the copy in TCRdb shows in-frame clones only, minus some. Found here are about 2 million clones, roughly 95% of them singletons; the top ten hold roughly 0.13%. The specimen was naive CD4+ T cells sorted from blood. The subset is: CD45RA+ positively selected. Receptor source: a man younger than 30 in good health.

This chain uses TRBV27 with TRBJ2-1; D ambiguous. CDR1 MNHEY and CDR2 SMNVEV come from the germline V gene (reference sequence). V was shortened by 5 bases and J by 1 base, with 9 bases between the two germline ends. This CDR3 is built from 14 residues. The CDR3 sequence is CASSRLGSYNEQFF. For the CDR3, the DNA is TGTGCCAGCAGTCGTCTGGGTTCCTACAATGAGCAGTTCTTC.

The chain has TRBV12-5 and TRBJ1-5; 7 bases match TRBD1. V lost 1 base and J lost 4; bases outside the gene matches: 4. Germline V gene data show CDR1 as LGHNT and CDR2 as FRNRAP. The CDR3 contains 15 residues. For the CDR3, the DNA is TGTGCTAGTGGTTTGGGGACAGGAGAGAATCAGCCCCAGCATTTT. This translates into CASGLGTGENQPQHF.

J is TRBJ2-2 and V is TRBV7-9, with unresolved D. CDR3 length: 12 residues. V lost 7 bases and J 7 bases, leaving 10 bases between the germline ends. The germline gives CDR1 SEHNR, CDR2 FQNEAQ (reference sequence). CDR3 residues: CASNLVYGELFF. The CDR3 DNA follows: TGTGCCAGCAATCTGGTTTACGGGGAGCTGTTTTTT. The full variable domain, completed using reference TRBV7-9 and TRBJ2-2, is DTGVSQNPRHKITKRGQNVTFRCDPISEHNRLYWYRQTLGQGPEFLTYFQNEAQLEKSRLLSDRFSAERPKGSFSTLEIQRTEQGDSAMYLCASNLVYGELFFGEGSRLTVL.

The rearrangement joins TRBV7-2 to TRBJ2-7, with D uncertain. The germline V gene has CDR1 SGHTA and CDR2 FQGNSA. The CDR3 spans 14 residues. With 5 bases removed from V and 0 bases from J, the gap between germline ends came to 11 bases. CDR3 nucleotides: TGTGCCAGCAGCCCCGGGCCTAGCTCCTACGAGCAGTACTTC. Protein product: CASSPGPSSYEQYF.

The chain links TRBV29-1 to TRBJ2-5; no clear D. V was trimmed by 0 bases and J by 4 bases, leaving 6 bases between them. The CDR3 is made up of 12 amino acids. The germline V gene has CDR1 SQVTM and CDR2 ANQGSEA. The DNA of the CDR3 is TGCAGCGTTGAAGATGCACGAGAGACCCAGTACTTC. It translates to CSVEDARETQYF.

The chain recombines TRBV19 with TRBJ1-6, with D possibly matching TRBD1 (6 bases). V was shortened by 1 base and J by 5 bases, with 9 bases between the two germline ends. This CDR3 contains 15 residues. Germline V CDR1 and CDR2: LNHDA, SQIVND (reference sequence). The CDR3, as DNA: TGTGCCAGTAGTATAGGGACAGAGAATAATTCACCCCTCCACTTT. Its translation: CASSIGTENNSPLHF.

V and J are TRBV7-9 and TRBJ1-1; possible D gene TRBD1, 5 bases. This CDR3 comprises 15 residues. Germline values: CDR1 SEHNR, CDR2 FQNEAQ (reference sequence). V shed 5 bases and J shed 5 bases, with 18 bases lying between them. As DNA, the CDR3 is TGTGCCAGCAGCGCAGTCATCCAGGGTGGGACTGAAGCTTTCTTT. As protein: CASSAVIQGGTEAFF.

CDR3 bases: TGTGCCAGCAGCTTTGGGCAGAGTAGCTCCTACGAGCAGTACTTC. It specifies CASSFGQSSSYEQYF. The chain carries TRBV7-2 and TRBJ2-7; D is ambiguous. CDR1 is SGHTA, CDR2 FQGNSA, per germline. The CDR3 runs 15 residues. V lost 3 bases and J lost 0, with 12 bases in between.

This chain joins TRBV7-9 and TRBJ2-7; 7 bases are a match to TRBD1. The germline CDR1 and CDR2 sequences are SEHNR and FQNEAQ (reference sequence). The CDR3 has 12 amino acids. V lost 5 bases and J lost 10; bases outside the gene matches: 8. The CDR3 spells CASSTGTAIQYF. Written as DNA, the CDR3 is TGTGCCAGCAGCACCGGGACAGCGATCCAGTACTTC.

On this clone itself: This sample also contains other DNA sequences that code for the same CDR3. J is TRBJ2-7 and V is TRBV10-3; no firm D call. Germline V CDR1 and CDR2: ENHRY, SYGVKD. The CDR3 has 14 residues. V gave up 2 bases and J gave up 0 bases, with 8 bases separating them. The CDR3 nucleotides are TGTGCCATCAGTGAGGCAGTGAGCTCCTACGAGCAGTACTTC. Translation: CAISEAVSSYEQYF.